This T cell receptor beta chain was documented in a study of shared clonotypes between healthy human individuals. Study-wide context: The study enrolled two women and a few men aged 18 to 49. Used for every donor were three CD4 naive, three CD4 memory, two CD8 naive and one CD8 memory plate.

Looked up from germline, CDR1 is LGHNT and CDR2 is FRNRAP. CDR3 size: 18 residues. V was cut by 0 bases and J by 1 base, with 16 bases left in between. In replicate PCRs of sorted subsets, around 0.2 ug DNA, tens of thousands of T cell genomes, was used. The data were produced by immunoSEQ multiplex PCR, yet TCRdb's version contains in-frame clones alone and is incomplete. The table includes 1,500,000 or so clones, approximately 98.5% detected once. Sequencing used naive CD4+ T cells sorted from blood. Described subset: CD45RA+ positively selected. This sequence joins TRBV12-5 and TRBJ2-1, with D possibly TRBD2 on 6 matching bases. This receptor was identified in a man aged 25-45 years in good health. The CDR3 loop reads CASGLVPPREASYNEQFF. DNA of the CDR3: TGTGCTAGTGGTTTGGTACCCCCCAGGGAGGCATCCTACAATGAGCAGTTCTTC.